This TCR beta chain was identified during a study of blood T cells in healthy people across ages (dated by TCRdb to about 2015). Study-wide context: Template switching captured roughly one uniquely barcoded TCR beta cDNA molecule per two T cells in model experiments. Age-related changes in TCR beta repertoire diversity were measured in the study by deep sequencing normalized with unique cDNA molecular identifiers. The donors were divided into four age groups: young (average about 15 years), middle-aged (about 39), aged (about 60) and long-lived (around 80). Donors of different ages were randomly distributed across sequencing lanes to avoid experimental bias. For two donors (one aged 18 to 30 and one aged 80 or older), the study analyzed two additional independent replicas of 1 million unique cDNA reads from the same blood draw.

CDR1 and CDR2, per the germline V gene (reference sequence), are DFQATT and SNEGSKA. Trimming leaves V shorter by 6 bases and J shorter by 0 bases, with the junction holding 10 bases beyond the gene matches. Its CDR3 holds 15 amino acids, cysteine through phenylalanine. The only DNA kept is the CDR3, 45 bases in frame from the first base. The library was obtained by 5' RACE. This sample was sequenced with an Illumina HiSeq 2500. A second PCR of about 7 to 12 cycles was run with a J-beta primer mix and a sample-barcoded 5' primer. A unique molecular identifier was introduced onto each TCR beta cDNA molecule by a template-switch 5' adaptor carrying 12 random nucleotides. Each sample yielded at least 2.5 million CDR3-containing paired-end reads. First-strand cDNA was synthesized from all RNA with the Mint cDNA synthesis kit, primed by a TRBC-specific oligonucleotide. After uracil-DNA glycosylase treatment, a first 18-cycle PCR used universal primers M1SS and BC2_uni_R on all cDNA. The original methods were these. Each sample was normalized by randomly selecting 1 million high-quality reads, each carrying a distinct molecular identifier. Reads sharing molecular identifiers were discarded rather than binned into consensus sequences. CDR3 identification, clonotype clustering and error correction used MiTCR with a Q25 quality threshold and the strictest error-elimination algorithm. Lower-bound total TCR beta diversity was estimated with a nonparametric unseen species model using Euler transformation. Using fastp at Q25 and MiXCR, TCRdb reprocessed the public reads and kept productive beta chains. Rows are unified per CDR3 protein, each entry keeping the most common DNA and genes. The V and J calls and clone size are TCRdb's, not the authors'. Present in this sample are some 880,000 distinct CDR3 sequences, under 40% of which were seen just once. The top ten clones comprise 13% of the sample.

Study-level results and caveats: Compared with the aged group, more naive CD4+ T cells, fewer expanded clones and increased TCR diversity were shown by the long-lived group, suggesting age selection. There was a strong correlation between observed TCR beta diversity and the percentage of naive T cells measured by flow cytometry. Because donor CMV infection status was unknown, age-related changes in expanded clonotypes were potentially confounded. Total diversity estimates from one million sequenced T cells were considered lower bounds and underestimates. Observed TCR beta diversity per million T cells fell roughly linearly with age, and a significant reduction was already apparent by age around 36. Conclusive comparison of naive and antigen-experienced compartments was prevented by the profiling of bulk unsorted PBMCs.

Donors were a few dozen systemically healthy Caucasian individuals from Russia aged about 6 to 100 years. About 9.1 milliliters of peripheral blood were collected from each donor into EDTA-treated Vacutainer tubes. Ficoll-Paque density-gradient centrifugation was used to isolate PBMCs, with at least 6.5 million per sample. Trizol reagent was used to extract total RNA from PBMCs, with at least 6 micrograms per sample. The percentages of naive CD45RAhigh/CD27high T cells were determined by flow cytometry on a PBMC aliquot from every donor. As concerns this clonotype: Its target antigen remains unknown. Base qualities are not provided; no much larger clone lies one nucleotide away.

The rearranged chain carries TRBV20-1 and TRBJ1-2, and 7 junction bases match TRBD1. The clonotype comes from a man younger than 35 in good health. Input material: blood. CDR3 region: CSARKDRSANYGYTF. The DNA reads TGCAGTGCGAGAAAGGACAGGTCAGCTAACTATGGCTACACCTTC.